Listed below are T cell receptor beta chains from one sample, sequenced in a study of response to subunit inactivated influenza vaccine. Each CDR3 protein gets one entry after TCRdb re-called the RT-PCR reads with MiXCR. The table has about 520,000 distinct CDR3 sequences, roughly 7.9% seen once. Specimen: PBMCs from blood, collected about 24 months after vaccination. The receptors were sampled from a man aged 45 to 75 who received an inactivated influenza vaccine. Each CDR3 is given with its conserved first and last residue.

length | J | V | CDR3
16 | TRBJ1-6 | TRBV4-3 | CANSQDRPANNSPLHF
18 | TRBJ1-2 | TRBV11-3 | CASSSPGGALVGLDGYTF
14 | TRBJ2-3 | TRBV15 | CATSFEAGTDTQYF
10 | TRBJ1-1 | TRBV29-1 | CSVGATEAFF
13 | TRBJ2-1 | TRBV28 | CASSTGLIPEQFF
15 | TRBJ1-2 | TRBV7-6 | CASSLEAGGRYGYTF
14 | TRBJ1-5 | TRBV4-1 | CASSEQGRNQPQHF
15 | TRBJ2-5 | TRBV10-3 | CAISAASGGGETQYF
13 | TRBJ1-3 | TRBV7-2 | CASSLEIGNTIYF
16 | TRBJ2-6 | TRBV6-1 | CASSPGEGAGANVLTF
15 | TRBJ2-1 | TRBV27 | CASSLTGLRYGEQFF
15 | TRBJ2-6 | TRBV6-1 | CASRDTAPGANVLTF
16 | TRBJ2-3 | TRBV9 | CASSPQGGVAPDTQYF
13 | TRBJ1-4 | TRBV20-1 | CSVRDRANEKLFF
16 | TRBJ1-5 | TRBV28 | CASSPTQRAPNQPQHF
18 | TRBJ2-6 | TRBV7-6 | CASSLAVQGYSGANVLTF
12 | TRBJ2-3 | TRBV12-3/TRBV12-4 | CASSQFLLTQYF
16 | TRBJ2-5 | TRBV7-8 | CASSRTGLAMEETQYF
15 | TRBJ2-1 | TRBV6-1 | CASKKAPEPYNEQFF
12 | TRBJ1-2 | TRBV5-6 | CASWRDGRDYTF
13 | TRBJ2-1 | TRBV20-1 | CSAQVDSENEQFF
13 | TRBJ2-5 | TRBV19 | CASSMLAGETQYF
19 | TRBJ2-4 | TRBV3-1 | CASSQERSMSPRAKNIQYF
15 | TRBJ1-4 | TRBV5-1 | CASSTTGPTNEKLFF
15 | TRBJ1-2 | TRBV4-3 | CASSQDLHGNYGYTF
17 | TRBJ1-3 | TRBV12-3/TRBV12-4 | CASSSGQVATRTNTIYF
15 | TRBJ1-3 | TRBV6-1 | CASSPGLLGGNTIYF
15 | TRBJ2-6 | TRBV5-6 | CASTTSGTGANVLTF
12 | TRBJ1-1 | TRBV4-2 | CASSQEGAEAFF
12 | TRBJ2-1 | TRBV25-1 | CASSDGYNEQFF
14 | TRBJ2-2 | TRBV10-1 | CASGPGTLTGELFF
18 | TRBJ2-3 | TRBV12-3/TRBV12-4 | CASSPGQGAHLSTDTQYF
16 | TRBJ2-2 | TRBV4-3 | CASSQSSTRITGELFF
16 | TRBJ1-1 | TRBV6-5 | CASSYSIWGRNTEAFF
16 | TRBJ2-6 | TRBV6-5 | CASSSQWGSGANVLTF
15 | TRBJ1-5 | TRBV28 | CASSFVANGNQPQHF
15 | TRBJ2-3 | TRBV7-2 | CASSPTGNGADTQYF
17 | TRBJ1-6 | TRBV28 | CASSGTSLGGYNSPLHF
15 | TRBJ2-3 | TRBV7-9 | CASRSLAGVTDTQYF
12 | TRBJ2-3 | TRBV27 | CASSLWGDTQYF
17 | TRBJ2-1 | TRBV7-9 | CASSPRLQVISYNEQFF
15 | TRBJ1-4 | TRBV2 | CASSEDITKGGKLFF
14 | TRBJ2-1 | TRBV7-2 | CASRGEVFYNEQFF
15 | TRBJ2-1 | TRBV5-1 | CASSFVQGSYNEQFF
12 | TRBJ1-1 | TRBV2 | CASQGGGPEAFF
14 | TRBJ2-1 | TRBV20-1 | CSALTSGIAFEQFF
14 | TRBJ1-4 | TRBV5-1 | CASSLEGSAGELFF
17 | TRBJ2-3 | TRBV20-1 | CSALTRTSGGVTDTQYF
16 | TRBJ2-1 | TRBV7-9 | CASSTRTSGGAVEQFF
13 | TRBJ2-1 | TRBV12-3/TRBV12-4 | CASRPSGSSEQFF
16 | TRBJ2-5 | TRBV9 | CASSPRGGLVLETQYF
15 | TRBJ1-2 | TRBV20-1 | CSARDYGGRKGGYTF
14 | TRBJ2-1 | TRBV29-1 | CSVGGLRSYNEQFF